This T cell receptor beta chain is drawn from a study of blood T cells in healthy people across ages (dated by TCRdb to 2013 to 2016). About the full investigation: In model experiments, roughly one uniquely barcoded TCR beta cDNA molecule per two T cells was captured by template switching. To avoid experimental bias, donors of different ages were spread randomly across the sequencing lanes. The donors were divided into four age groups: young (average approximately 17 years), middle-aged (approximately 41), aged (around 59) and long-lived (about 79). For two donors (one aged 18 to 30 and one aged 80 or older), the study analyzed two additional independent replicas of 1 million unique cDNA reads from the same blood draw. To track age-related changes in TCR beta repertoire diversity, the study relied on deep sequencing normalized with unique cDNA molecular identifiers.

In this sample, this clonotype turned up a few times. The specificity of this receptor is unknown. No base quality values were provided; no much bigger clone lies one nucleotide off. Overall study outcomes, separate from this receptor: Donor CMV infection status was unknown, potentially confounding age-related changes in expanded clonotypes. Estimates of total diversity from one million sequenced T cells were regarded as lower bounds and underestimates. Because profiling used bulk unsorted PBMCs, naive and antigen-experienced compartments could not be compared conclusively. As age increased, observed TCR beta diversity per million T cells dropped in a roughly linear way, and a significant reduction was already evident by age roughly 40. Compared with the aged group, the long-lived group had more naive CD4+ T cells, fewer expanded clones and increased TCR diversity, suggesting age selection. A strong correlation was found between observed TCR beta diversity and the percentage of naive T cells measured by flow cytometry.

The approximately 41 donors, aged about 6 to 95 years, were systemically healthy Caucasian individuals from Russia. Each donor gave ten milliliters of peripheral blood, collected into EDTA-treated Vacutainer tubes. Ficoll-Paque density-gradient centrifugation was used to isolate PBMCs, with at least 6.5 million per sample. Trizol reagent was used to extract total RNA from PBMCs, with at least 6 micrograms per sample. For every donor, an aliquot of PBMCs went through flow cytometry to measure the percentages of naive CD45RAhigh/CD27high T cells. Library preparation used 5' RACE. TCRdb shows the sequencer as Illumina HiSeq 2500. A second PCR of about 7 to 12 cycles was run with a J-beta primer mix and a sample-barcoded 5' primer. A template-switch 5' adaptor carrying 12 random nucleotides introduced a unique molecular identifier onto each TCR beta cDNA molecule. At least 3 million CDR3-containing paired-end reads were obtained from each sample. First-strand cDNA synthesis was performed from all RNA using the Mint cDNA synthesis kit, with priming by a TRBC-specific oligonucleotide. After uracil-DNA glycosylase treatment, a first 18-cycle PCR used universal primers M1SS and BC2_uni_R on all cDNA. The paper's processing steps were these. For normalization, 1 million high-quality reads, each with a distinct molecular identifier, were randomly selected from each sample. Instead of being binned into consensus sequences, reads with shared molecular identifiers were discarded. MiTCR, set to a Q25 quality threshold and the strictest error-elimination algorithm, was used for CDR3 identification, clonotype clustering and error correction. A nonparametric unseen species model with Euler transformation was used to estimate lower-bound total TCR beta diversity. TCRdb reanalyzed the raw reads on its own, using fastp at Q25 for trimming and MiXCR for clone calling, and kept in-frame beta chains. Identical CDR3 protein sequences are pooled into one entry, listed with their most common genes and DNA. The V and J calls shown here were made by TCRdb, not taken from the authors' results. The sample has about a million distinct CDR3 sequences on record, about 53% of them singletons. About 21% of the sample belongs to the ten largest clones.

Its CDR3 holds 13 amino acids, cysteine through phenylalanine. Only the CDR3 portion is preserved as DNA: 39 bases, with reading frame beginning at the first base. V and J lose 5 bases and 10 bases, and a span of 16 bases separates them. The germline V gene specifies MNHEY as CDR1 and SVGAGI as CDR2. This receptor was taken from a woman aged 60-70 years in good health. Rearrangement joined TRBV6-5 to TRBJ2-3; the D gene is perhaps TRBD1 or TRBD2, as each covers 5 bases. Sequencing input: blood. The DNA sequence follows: TGTGCCAGCAGTCCCCCCGGGGCAGCACCGCAGTATTTT. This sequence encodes CASSPPGAAPQYF.